Following are 29 T cell receptor beta chains from one sample sequenced in a study of shared clonotypes between healthy human individuals. Repertoires were generated with immunoSEQ multiplex PCR, while TCRdb's copy carries only in-frame clones and drops some. The table shows some 1.4 million clones, with approximately 96% occurring only once. The sample was naive CD4+ T cells sorted from blood. As for subset: CD45RA+ positively selected. The source is a man aged 30-40 years in good health.

The rearrangement links TRBV30 to TRBJ1-1; 7 positions match TRBD1. The CDR3 is 9 amino acids. Germline CDR1 GTSNPN, CDR2 SVGIG (reference sequence). V shed 8 bases, J shed 7 bases, and the junction held 1 base outside the gene matches. The CDR3 DNA follows: TGTGCCGGGGACAGTGAAGCTTTCTTT. The encoded protein is CAGDSEAFF.

The V gene is TRBV28, the J gene TRBJ2-7, with 10 bases matching TRBD1. The CDR3 length is 16 residues. Germline V CDR1 and CDR2: MDHEN, SYDVKM. V was clipped by 5 bases and J by 0 bases; unmatched bases: 7. The CDR3 DNA reads TGTGCCAGCAGTCCCCGGGGGACAGGGGTCTCCTACGAGCAGTACTTC. Protein product: CASSPRGTGVSYEQYF.

In this sample, this clone turned up once. The rearrangement uses TRBV5-1 and TRBJ2-1; D might be TRBD1 or TRBD2, each matching 5 bases. The germline V gene has CDR1 SGHRS and CDR2 YFSETQ. This CDR3 spans 14 amino acids. The V end lost 7 bases, the J end lost 6 bases, and 17 bases lay between the germline ends. CDR3: CASSRDASRNEQFF. CDR3 in DNA: TGCGCCAGCTCCCGGGACGCCAGCCGCAATGAGCAGTTCTTC. The whole variable domain, filled in from reference TRBV5-1 and TRBJ2-1, reads KAGVTQTPRYLIKTRGQQVTLSCSPISGHRSVSWYQQTPGQGLQFLFEYFSETQRNKGNFPGRFSGRQFSNSRSEMNVSTLELGDSALYLCASSRDASRNEQFFGPGTRLTVL.

J is TRBJ2-4 and V is TRBV4-1; either TRBD1 or TRBD2 may supply D (5 bases each). Germline V gene data show CDR1 as MGHRA and CDR2 as YSYEKL. Trimming pared 2 bases from V and 3 bases from J, leaving 14 bases between. This CDR3 region has 16 residues. The DNA for the CDR3 is TGCGCCAGCAGCCAACTACCGGGACGGAACAAAAACATTCAGTACTTC. Its translation: CASSQLPGRNKNIQYF.

The J gene is TRBJ2-7, the V gene TRBV6-5; possible D gene TRBD1, 6 bases. CDR1 MNHEY and CDR2 SVGAGI come from the germline V gene. Trimming left V 7 bases short and J 2 bases short, with 15 bases between. The CDR3 runs to 14 residues. The CDR3 nucleotides are TGTGCCAGCACTACAGGGAGCGCTCCCTACGAGCAGTACTTC. It is translated as CASTTGSAPYEQYF.

Details on this clone: Different DNA sequences within this sample yield the same CDR3. The V call is TRBV18, the J call TRBJ2-7, with 10 bases identical to TRBD2. The CDR3 totals 15 residues. Germline CDR1 is KGHSH and CDR2 is LQKENI. The V and J ends lost 3 bases and 1 base, in that order; junction bases with no gene match: 3. The CDR3 region has the DNA TGTGCCAGCTCACCTCGACTAGCGGGTTCCTACGAGCAGTACTTC. Its translation is CASSPRLAGSYEQYF.

This chain connects TRBV30 to TRBJ2-7, with 8 bases aligning to TRBD2. CDR1 is GTSNPN, CDR2 SVGIG, per germline (reference sequence). Trimming at V came to 4 bases and at J to 3 bases, leaving 8 bases not matched to a gene. There are 14 residues in the CDR3. The CDR3 nucleotides are TGTGCCTGGAAGAGATCGAGCGGGGGCTACGAGCAGTACTTC. Translating it yields CAWKRSSGGYEQYF.

This clone was counted a single time. The chain combines TRBV5-1 with TRBJ2-7; either TRBD1 or TRBD2 may fit D (6 bases each). Germline V lookup: CDR1 SGHRS, CDR2 YFSETQ. Between the trimmed V and J ends, which lost 0 bases and 6 bases, there was a span of 13 bases. The CDR3 loop spans 14 amino acids. CDR3 sequence (DNA): TGCGCCAGCAGCTTGGTCGGGGGCGCGGTCGAGCAGTACTTC. Protein: CASSLVGGAVEQYF.

V and J are TRBV7-9 and TRBJ2-7; D may be TRBD1 or TRBD2 (5 bases each). This CDR3 contains 16 residues. The V end lost 3 bases, the J end lost 0 bases, and 15 bases lay between the germline ends. Germline V lookup: CDR1 SEHNR, CDR2 FQNEAQ (reference sequence). Here the CDR3 reads CASSFKAGGTSYEQYF. The CDR3 bases are TGTGCCAGCAGCTTTAAGGCCGGTGGGACCTCCTACGAGCAGTACTTC.

The genes are TRBV19 and TRBJ2-2; D perhaps matches TRBD1 (7 bases). Germline CDR1 reads LNHDA; CDR2 reads SQIVND (reference sequence). The CDR3 is made up of 17 amino acids. The V end lost 3 bases, the J end lost 7 bases, and 21 bases lay between the germline ends. CDR3 DNA sequence: TGTGCCAGTAGTATTTGGAGGGGGCGCTTTGGCAACGGGGAGCTGTTTTTT. Translated, it gives CASSIWRGRFGNGELFF.

The chain combines TRBV29-1 with TRBJ1-2; no clear D. Between the trimmed V and J ends, which lost 5 bases and 2 bases, there was a span of 9 bases. The CDR3 covers 12 residues. In germline, CDR1 is SQVTM, CDR2 ANQGSEA. CDR3 nucleotide sequence: TGCAGCGTTAACAGATTGAACTATGGCTACACCTTC. It translates to CSVNRLNYGYTF.

J is TRBJ1-1 and V is TRBV7-2, with 9 bases identical to TRBD1. Germline CDR1 is SGHTA and CDR2 is FQGNSA. With V trimmed by 4 bases and J by 1 base, 16 bases remained unmatched. There are 19 residues in the CDR3. The CDR3 sequence: CASSWGTGKGRWWNTEAFF. The CDR3 DNA reads as TGTGCCAGCAGCTGGGGGACAGGGAAGGGGAGATGGTGGAACACTGAAGCTTTCTTT.

The chain links TRBV28 to TRBJ1-5; D remains ambiguous. The CDR3 has 11 residues. CDR1 is MDHEN, CDR2 SYDVKM, per germline. Trimming removed 6 bases at V and 4 bases at J, with 4 bases between. The CDR3 DNA reads as TGTGCCAGCAGACAAAATCAGCCCCAGCATTTT. This translates into CASRQNQPQHF.

The chain joins TRBV5-4 to TRBJ2-5; no clear D. The CDR3 has 13 amino acids. The germline V gene encodes CDR1 SGHNT and CDR2 YYREEE (reference sequence). V lost 1 base, J lost 4 bases, and 8 bases lay in between. The CDR3 sequence: CASSLLARETQYF. CDR3 in DNA: TGTGCCAGCAGCTTGCTTGCCCGAGAGACCCAGTACTTC.

The chain joins TRBV7-9 to TRBJ2-2; 7 nucleotides match TRBD2. This CDR3 region has 13 residues. Losses at the gene ends were 6 bases for V and 6 bases for J; bases not matched to a gene: 4. The germline V gene has CDR1 SEHNR and CDR2 FQNEAQ (reference sequence). The CDR3 sequence: CASSQRGAGELFF. In nucleotides, the CDR3 is TGTGCCAGCAGTCAGCGGGGAGCCGGGGAGCTGTTTTTT.

The J gene is TRBJ1-4, the V gene TRBV4-3; perhaps TRBD1 as D (6 bases). The germline CDR1 and CDR2 sequences are LGHNA and YSLEER. Trimming removed 0 bases from V and 1 base from J, with 15 bases in between. The CDR3 spans 18 residues. As DNA, the CDR3 is TGCGCCAGCAGCCAAGATACGGGGGGCCTTGGAACTAATGAAAAACTGTTTTTT. This translates into CASSQDTGGLGTNEKLFF.

The V and J genes are TRBV2 and TRBJ1-5; TRBD1 matches at 7 bases. The CDR3 loop spans 15 amino acids. V lost 4 bases, J lost 6 bases, and 9 bases stayed unmatched. Germline assignment: CDR1 SNHLY and CDR2 FYNNEI. CDR3 region: CASSVTGDGGQPQHF. The DNA of the CDR3 is TGTGCCAGCAGTGTAACAGGGGATGGTGGTCAGCCCCAGCATTTT.

V and J are TRBV9 and TRBJ1-3; D call uncertain. The CDR3 loop spans 13 amino acids. Germline CDR1 and CDR2: SGDLS and YYNGEE. Trimming removed 3 bases from V and 3 bases from J, with 7 bases in between. CDR3 loop: CASSGEVGNTIYF. In DNA form, the CDR3 reads TGTGCCAGCAGCGGAGAAGTTGGAAACACCATATATTTT. Using reference TRBV9 and TRBJ1-3 for the parts outside the CDR3, the full variable domain is DSGVTQTPKHLITATGQRVTLRCSPRSGDLSVYWYQQSLDQGLQFLIQYYNGEERAKGNILERFSAQQFPDLHSELNLSSLELGDSALYFCASSGEVGNTIYFGEGSWLTVV.

V and J are TRBV7-2 and TRBJ2-7, with 8 nucleotides matching TRBD1. Germline assignment: CDR1 SGHTA and CDR2 FQGNSA. This CDR3 is built from 15 residues. V was pared by 6 bases and J by 0 bases, with 7 bases of the junction left unmatched. CDR3 loop: CASSRGQGFSYEQYF. In DNA form, the CDR3 reads TGTGCCAGCAGTCGCGGACAGGGCTTCTCCTACGAGCAGTACTTC.

The V gene is TRBV5-4, the J gene TRBJ2-7; tentatively, D is TRBD1 (5 bases). Germline CDR1 is SGHNT and CDR2 is YYREEE (reference sequence). The CDR3 is 14 amino acids. Trimming left V 0 bases short and J 10 bases short, with 17 bases between. The CDR3 DNA is TGTGCCAGCAGCTTGGTTCAGGGCAGCGCCGTACAGTACTTC. Protein product: CASSLVQGSAVQYF. The entire variable domain, with the rest obtained from reference TRBV5-4 and TRBJ2-7, is as follows: ETGVTQSPTHLIKTRGQQVTLRCSSQSGHNTVSWYQQALGQGPQFIFQYYREEENGRGNFPPRFSGLQFPNYSSELNVNALELDDSALYLCASSLVQGSAVQYFGPGTRLTVT.

The gene calls are TRBV18 and TRBJ2-7; 9 bases line up with TRBD2. Germline trimming cut 5 bases from V and 0 bases from J; bases unmatched to any gene: 5. CDR3 length: 15 amino acids. The germline CDR1 and CDR2 sequences are KGHSH and LQKENI. The CDR3 region has the DNA TGTGCCAGCTCAAAGACAGCGGGAGGCTCCTACGAGCAGTACTTC. Protein: CASSKTAGGSYEQYF.

This chain uses TRBV7-9 with TRBJ1-1, with 9 bases matching TRBD1. CDR3 size: 14 residues. CDR1 SEHNR and CDR2 FQNEAQ come from the germline V gene (reference sequence). After removal of 5 bases from V and 9 bases from J, the junction contained 10 bases not matched to a gene. The CDR3 DNA reads TGTGCCAGCAGCCATAGGGACAGGGAATCTAAAGCTTTCTTT. Amino acid sequence: CASSHRDRESKAFF.

The chain combines TRBV6-1 with TRBJ2-1; D remains unclear. Germline V gene sequence: CDR1 MNHNS, CDR2 SASEGT. The length of the CDR3 is 11 residues. The germline V and J ends were trimmed by 3 bases and 8 bases, with 5 bases remaining between them. In DNA, the CDR3 is TGTGCCAGCAGTGACCAGTATGAGCAGTTCTTC. Translating gives CASSDQYEQFF.

The chain has TRBV7-2 and TRBJ2-7, with D possibly being TRBD2 (5 bases). Between the trimmed V and J ends, which lost 5 bases and 3 bases, there was a span of 14 bases. Germline V gene sequence: CDR1 SGHTA, CDR2 FQGNSA. CDR3 length: 14 amino acids. CDR3 amino acids: CASSPPLGGYEQYF. The CDR3 nucleotides read TGTGCCAGCAGCCCACCACTTGGAGGCTACGAGCAGTACTTC.

The chain links TRBV6-5 to TRBJ1-5; 7 nucleotides match TRBD1. With 7 bases clipped from V and 5 bases from J, the junction kept 11 bases outside the gene matches. The CDR3 contains 15 residues. CDR1 is MNHEY, CDR2 SVGAGI, per germline. The DNA for the CDR3 is TGTGCCAGCAAAAACCCCGGGACAGCACATCAGCCCCAGCATTTT. Translated: CASKNPGTAHQPQHF.

The J gene is TRBJ2-7, the V gene TRBV7-9; TRBD1 matches at 11 bases. J was trimmed by 2 bases and V by 5 bases; bases with no gene match: 5. Germline assignment: CDR1 SEHNR and CDR2 FQNEAQ (reference sequence). This CDR3 contains 15 residues. CDR3 DNA: TGTGCCAGCAGCGACCGGGACAGGGGGGCCTACGAGCAGTACTTC. Translating it yields CASSDRDRGAYEQYF.

This clone occurred once. The V call is TRBV10-1, the J call TRBJ2-4; D is ambiguous. Germline-derived CDR1 and CDR2 are WNHNN and SYGVQD (reference sequence). Trimming left V 0 bases short and J 7 bases short, with 10 bases between. The CDR3 has 14 residues. The CDR3 loop reads CASSESQIPNIQYF. CDR3 DNA sequence: TGCGCCAGCAGTGAGTCGCAGATTCCGAACATTCAGTACTTC.

Concerning this clone: The same CDR3 arises from other DNA sequences in this sample as well. The rearrangement joins TRBV28 to TRBJ2-3; no clear D gene. Germline V gene lookup returns CDR1 MDHEN and CDR2 SYDVKM. V lost 3 bases and J lost 2, with 3 bases in between. The CDR3 contains 12 residues. The DNA of the CDR3 is TGTGCCAGCAGTTTCCTCACAGATACGCAGTATTTT. Translating gives CASSFLTDTQYF.

J is TRBJ1-2 and V is TRBV28; D ambiguous. The CDR3 length is 16 residues. Per the germline V gene, CDR1 is MDHEN and CDR2 is SYDVKM. V lost 4 bases to trimming and J lost 4 bases, with 19 bases between them. The CDR3 DNA follows: TGTGCCAGCAGTTACCCTCCGAACGTATTCGTCTATGGCTACACCTTC. The encoded protein is CASSYPPNVFVYGYTF.